The 14 T cell receptor beta chains below all came from one sample that was sequenced in a study of Graves' ophthalmopathy and Graves' hyperthyroidism. Researchers took RNA transcripts and amplified TCR beta CDR3 regions from them. HTBI-primed RT-PCR formed the first round, and a multiplex PCR formed the second. Each CDR3 protein gets one entry after TCRdb re-called the multiplex PCR reads with MiXCR. The sample yields almost 750,000 distinct CDR3 sequences, around 40% seen once. Sequencing used peripheral blood. These receptors came from an adult man with Graves' ophthalmopathy.

V is TRBV10-2 and J is TRBJ1-1, with D hard to call. The CDR3 length is 13 residues. V dropped 3 bases and J dropped 6 bases, with 11 bases sitting between them. CDR1 is WSHSY and CDR2 is SAAADI in the germline V gene. CDR3 loop: CASSEEGLAEAFF. CDR3 DNA sequence: TGCGCCAGCAGTGAAGAGGGCTTGGCTGAAGCTTTCTTT.

The gene calls are TRBV25-1 and TRBJ2-3; 11 bases map to TRBD2. Trimming removed 3 bases from V and 11 bases from J; junction bases left unmatched: 13. Germline V CDR1 and CDR2: MGHDK, SYGVNS. CDR3 size: 16 residues. CDR3 in amino acids: CASSDRTSGPYNEQYF. The CDR3 bases are TGTGCCAGCAGTGATCGGACTAGCGGGCCCTACAATGAGCAGTATTTT.

In this sample, this clonotype turned up a few times. The J gene is TRBJ2-5, the V gene TRBV19; D possibly corresponds to TRBD1 (6 bases). CDR3 size: 13 residues. Trimming left V 9 bases short and J 1 base short, with 12 bases between. CDR1 is LNHDA, CDR2 SQIVND, per germline (reference sequence). DNA for the CDR3: TGTGCCAGGACCGGGACACCCCAAGAGACCCAGTACTTC. Its protein is CARTGTPQETQYF.

This clonotype was counted at least ten times. V and J are TRBV2 and TRBJ2-7; tentatively, D is TRBD2 (6 bases). V was trimmed by 5 bases and J by 6 bases, leaving 11 bases between them. Germline V gene lookup returns CDR1 SNHLY and CDR2 FYNNEI. The CDR3 is 12 amino acids. CDR3: CASSPGVGEQYF. DNA for the CDR3: TGTGCCAGCAGTCCGGGGGTAGGCGAGCAGTACTTC.

The chain uses TRBV29-1 and TRBJ2-5; TRBD1 matches at 10 bases. The closer fit of TRBJ2-7 to the DNA end suggests the J call may be wrong. This CDR3 has 15 residues. In germline, CDR1 is SQVTM, CDR2 ANQGSEA. DNA for the CDR3: TGCAGCGTTTCGTCAGGGGACAGGGGAAACTACGAGCAGTACTTC. It encodes CSVSSGDRGNYEQYF.

In this sample, this clonotype turned up many times. The chain couples TRBV2 to TRBJ1-1; possible D gene TRBD1, 5 bases. The V gene lost 7 bases and the J gene lost 1 base, with 16 bases spanning the gap. CDR1 is SNHLY and CDR2 is FYNNEI in the germline V gene. The CDR3 length is 15 residues. DNA for the CDR3: TGTGCCAGCATCCCTCCCGGGGGAAAGAACACTGAAGCTTTCTTT. Translating gives CASIPPGGKNTEAFF.

The V gene is TRBV25-1, the J gene TRBJ1-2; no clear D gene. This CDR3 region has 15 residues. CDR1 is MGHDK, CDR2 SYGVNS, per germline. Trimming took off 6 bases at V and 4 bases at J, with 18 bases between the two ends. The DNA of the CDR3 is TGTGCCAGCAGCCAAGGAGCCGACACATTCTATGGCTACACCTTC. Its translation is CASSQGADTFYGYTF.

This clonotype was counted at least ten times. V gene TRBV7-2 combines with J gene TRBJ2-7; TRBD1 might be the D (5 bases). Trimming removed 2 bases at V and 5 bases at J, with 19 bases between. The CDR3 extends over 16 amino acids. The germline CDR1 and CDR2 sequences are SGHTA and FQGNSA. The CDR3 region is CASSLSSWGRAHEQYF. Here the CDR3 DNA reads TGTGCCAGCAGCTTATCCTCTTGGGGCAGGGCTCACGAGCAGTACTTC.

This clonotype was recorded a few times. V is TRBV29-1 and J is TRBJ1-1; D ambiguous. The CDR3 covers 10 residues. From germline, CDR1 is SQVTM and CDR2 ANQGSEA. V shed 7 bases and J shed 4 bases, with 7 bases lying between them. Here the CDR3 reads CSGEGTEAFF. DNA for the CDR3: TGCAGCGGGGAGGGCACTGAAGCTTTCTTT.

This clonotype was seen a few times. This sequence joins TRBV6-1 and TRBJ2-7, with D possibly TRBD1 on 6 matching bases. Germline values: CDR1 MNHNS, CDR2 SASEGT. This CDR3 has 13 residues. With 9 bases removed from V and 2 bases from J, the gap between germline ends came to 14 bases. As DNA, the CDR3 is TGTGCCAGTAGCACAGGGTGGGCCTACGAGCAGTACTTC. This translates into CASSTGWAYEQYF.

This chain joins TRBV25-1 and TRBJ1-6, with D tentatively TRBD1 (6 bases). V lost 4 bases and J 10 bases, leaving 11 bases between the germline ends. This CDR3 is built from 13 residues. Germline-derived CDR1 and CDR2 are MGHDK and SYGVNS. In DNA form, the CDR3 reads TGTGCCAGCAGTGGGGGGGCTTGGTCACCCCTCCACTTT. Its protein is CASSGGAWSPLHF. Full variable domain (outside the CDR3, taken from reference TRBV25-1 and TRBJ1-6): EADIYQTPRYLVIGTGKKITLECSQTMGHDKMYWYQQDPGMELHLIHYSYGVNSTEKGDLSSESTVSRIRTEHFPLTLESARPSHTSQYLCASSGGAWSPLHFGNGTRLTVT.

The rearrangement links TRBV7-9 to TRBJ2-5; 8 bases are shared with TRBD1. V trimming: 5 bases; J trimming: 7 bases; junction bases outside the gene matches: 12. CDR1 and CDR2 (germline): SEHNR, FQNEAQ (reference sequence). The CDR3 consists of 15 residues. This CDR3 reads CASSQTGASLGTQYF. The CDR3 DNA reads as TGTGCCAGCAGCCAGACAGGGGCTAGCCTTGGGACCCAGTACTTC.

On this clonotype itself: It may be a read error: a sequence one base away is much more abundant. The CDR3 protein is CANSYDRAEAFF. Here the CDR3 DNA reads TGTGCCAACAGCTATGATCGGGCTGAAGCTTTCTTT. The chain combines TRBV2 with TRBJ1-1, with D unclear. The CDR3 covers 12 residues. V dropped 10 bases and J dropped 6 bases, with 15 bases sitting between them. Germline V gene sequence: CDR1 SNHLY, CDR2 FYNNEI.

This sequence joins TRBV24-1 and TRBJ1-5; 8 bases agree with TRBD1. Trimming at V came to 11 bases and at J to 3 bases, leaving 11 bases not matched to a gene. Germline V CDR1 and CDR2: KGHDR, SFDVKD. The CDR3 sequence is 15 residues long. Written as DNA, the CDR3 is TGTGCCAGCAGCTTAGACAGGGGTCACAATCAGCCCCAGCATTTT. Amino acids: CASSLDRGHNQPQHF.